This T cell receptor (beta chain) was identified during a study of blood T cell repertoires in COVID-19. Whole-study context: Sample material is recorded as cDNA or gDNA derived from T cells, B-cell-depleted T cells, or PBMCs.

Method: immunoSEQ multiplex PCR; TCRdb's copy keeps in-frame clones and lacks some. The sample comprises 120,000 to 150,000 clones, over 85% of which are singletons, and around 1.5% rests with the top ten. Material for sequencing was peripheral blood. The TCR was taken from a human donor in a cohort sampled during active COVID-19.

The CDR3 bases are TGTGCCAGCAGTTTTGGGCCGAGGGCGCCCCATGGCTACACCTTC. The encoded protein is CASSFGPRAPHGYTF. V is TRBV27 and J is TRBJ1-2; D is undetermined. Trimming shortened V by 3 bases and J by 6 bases, and 17 bases separated the two germline ends. The CDR3 consists of 15 residues. The germline V gene has CDR1 MNHEY and CDR2 SMNVEV (reference sequence).